A selection of T cell receptor beta chains follows, all from one sample in a study of blood T cell repertoires in COVID-19. TCRdb's copy holds only in-frame clones and misses some; the assay was immunoSEQ multiplex PCR. In the table there are 300,000 to 450,000 clones, 88% of which are singletons. The sample consisted of PBMCs or T cells enriched from blood (not recorded which). Receptor source: a woman younger than 35 who had recovered from COVID-19. The CDR3 runs from the conserved cysteine through the conserved F or W. D genes are given only for firm matches. The size field is filled for only some rows; it gives once, few, many or a size class.

size: -
D: TRBD1
J: TRBJ2-2
V: TRBV9
DNA: TGTGCCAGCAGCTCCCCACGTCAGGGGGTCAGGACCGGGGAGCTGTTTTTT
CDR3: CASSSPRQGVRTGELFF

size: -
D: -
J: TRBJ1-1
V: TRBV5-1
DNA: TGCGCCAGCCCTGAGACCAGGGGCCCCACTGAAGCTTTCTTT
CDR3: CASPETRGPTEAFF

size: -
D: TRBD1
J: TRBJ2-1
V: TRBV4-2
DNA: TGTGCCAGCAGCCAAGATCGACAGGGGACCTACAATGAGCAGTTCTTC
CDR3: CASSQDRQGTYNEQFF

size: once
D: -
J: TRBJ1-1
V: TRBV6-4
DNA: TGTGCCAGCAGTCCACAGGGAAACACTGAAGCTTTCTTT
CDR3: CASSPQGNTEAFF

size: -
D: TRBD1
J: TRBJ2-1
V: TRBV5-1
DNA: TGCGCCAGCAGCTTTCCCGGGACAGGCTACAATGAGCAGTTCTTC
CDR3: CASSFPGTGYNEQFF

size: -
D: TRBD1
J: TRBJ1-1
V: TRBV7-3
DNA: TGTGCCAGCAGCTTAATGGGACAGGGGGCGCGAACTGAAGCTTTCTTT
CDR3: CASSLMGQGARTEAFF

size: -
D: TRBD1
J: TRBJ1-3
V: TRBV7-2
DNA: TGTGCCAGCAGCTCCCTGGGACAGGGTGTTTCTGGAAACACCATATATTTT
CDR3: CASSSLGQGVSGNTIYF

size: -
D: -
J: TRBJ1-4
V: TRBV7-3
DNA: TGTGCCAGCAGCTTAAATGATAGAACTAATGAAAAACTGTTTTTT
CDR3: CASSLNDRTNEKLFF

size: -
D: TRBD1
J: TRBJ1-5
V: TRBV6-5
DNA: TGTGCCAGCAGTCTCAGGGGGACTCAGCCCCAGCATTTT
CDR3: CASSLRGTQPQHF

size: -
D: -
J: TRBJ1-6
V: TRBV29-1
DNA: TGCAGCGTTGAAGATCAAAGGGGGGGGACCCTCCACTTT
CDR3: CSVEDQRGGTLHF

size: -
D: -
J: TRBJ2-1
V: TRBV30
DNA: TGTGCCTGGAGAGGAACGGAGTTCTACAATGAGCAGTTCTTC
CDR3: CAWRGTEFYNEQFF

size: -
D: TRBD1
J: TRBJ1-3
V: TRBV7-2
DNA: TGTGCCAGCAGCCGGGACAGTCAACCTGGAAACACCATATATTTT
CDR3: CASSRDSQPGNTIYF

size: -
D: TRBD2
J: TRBJ2-2
V: TRBV12-5
DNA: TGTGCTAGTGGTTGGGACTACGACCTAACCGGGGAGCTGTTTTTT
CDR3: CASGWDYDLTGELFF

size: once
D: TRBD1
J: TRBJ1-1
V: TRBV10-3
DNA: TGTGCCATCAGCTCGGGACAGCTGAACACTGAAGCTTTCTTT
CDR3: CAISSGQLNTEAFF

size: -
D: -
J: TRBJ1-1
V: TRBV5-1
DNA: TGCGCCAGCAGCCCCTCTGGGGGGAGCACTGAAGCTTTCTTT
CDR3: CASSPSGGSTEAFF